This T cell receptor (beta chain) was observed in a study of cytomegalovirus exposure and HLA in healthy donors. General study findings and limits: Apart from CMV serostatus, no immune exposure information was available. Clonal expansion, a later analysis showed, was greater in HLA-associated TCR beta chains than in equally common others.

For this clone: What it binds is unknown.

The V gene's germline CDR1 is SGHAT and CDR2 FQNNGV. The junction had 7 bases not matched to a gene; V was cut back by 2 bases and J by 2 bases. The CDR3 has 16 amino acids. PCR primers comprised 60 Vbeta and 13 Jbeta primers. The method was immunoSEQ multiplex PCR; TCRdb's version includes in-frame clones alone and lacks a portion of them. This table has some 190,000 clones, over 60% appearing once. Healthy bone marrow donors made up the cohort. Material: PBMCs. The source of this sequence is a man aged 25 to 40 in good health and CMV-seropositive. The V gene is TRBV11-2, the J gene TRBJ2-3; 7 positions agree with TRBD1. Written as DNA, the CDR3 is TGTGCCAGCAGCTTATTACAGGGGATCTACACAGATACGCAGTATTTT. This gives the protein CASSLLQGIYTDTQYF.